These 24 T cell receptor beta chains came from one sample sequenced in a study of OX40 agonist ivuxolimab in advanced cancers. The data were produced by immunoSEQ multiplex PCR, yet TCRdb's version contains in-frame clones alone and is incomplete. Here the sample spans 30,000 to 35,000 clones, approximately 78% being singletons. Sequences were derived from CD4+ or CD8+ T cells sorted from blood, sampled in a trial of the OX40 agonist ivuxolimab. The source of these receptors is an adult with an advanced solid tumor such as melanoma, head and neck, liver or kidney cancer.

CDR3 DNA: TGTGCCAGCTCCTCCCTCGGGGGAGCGGGGGCCCTCGGCGGGGAGCTGTTTTTT. This sequence encodes CASSSLGGAGALGGELFF. The chain uses TRBV18 and TRBJ2-2; 8 bases match TRBD2. This CDR3 comprises 18 residues. V shed 6 bases, J shed 7 bases, and the junction held 19 bases outside the gene matches. Germline values: CDR1 KGHSH, CDR2 LQKENI. The whole variable domain, remainder taken from reference TRBV18 and TRBJ2-2, is NAGVMQNPRHLVRRRGQEARLRCSPMKGHSHVYWYRQLPEEGLKFMVYLQKENIIDESGMPKERFSAEFPKEGPSILRIQQVVRGDSAAYFCASSSLGGAGALGGELFFGEGSRLTVL.

This clone was recorded a few times. This chain uses TRBV7-8 with TRBJ1-6, with D perhaps matching TRBD1 (6 bases). Germline-derived CDR1 and CDR2 are SGHVS and FQNEAQ. The CDR3 is 14 amino acids. The V gene lost 2 bases and the J gene lost 10 bases, with 12 bases spanning the gap. The DNA for the CDR3 is TGTGCCAGCAGCTTAACCAGGGGCTTGTCACCCCTCCACTTT. Residues: CASSLTRGLSPLHF.

The V call is TRBV27, the J call TRBJ1-6; 7 bases are shared with TRBD1. The V segment lost 5 bases and the J segment 7 bases; nucleotides outside the gene matches: 8. The CDR3 spans 15 residues. Looked up from germline, CDR1 is MNHEY and CDR2 is SMNVEV (reference sequence). The CDR3 protein is CASSLDRVGNSPLHF. For the CDR3, the DNA is TGTGCCAGCAGTCTCGACAGGGTGGGCAATTCACCCCTCCACTTT.

This chain connects TRBV19 to TRBJ2-5; TRBD1 matches at 7 bases. CDR1 is LNHDA, CDR2 SQIVND, per germline (reference sequence). This CDR3 region has 13 residues. Trimming removed 6 bases from V and 3 bases from J; junction bases left unmatched: 4. CDR3 region: CASRGGTEETQYF. CDR3 bases: TGTGCCAGTAGAGGGGGCACTGAAGAGACCCAGTACTTC.

The chain has TRBV15 and TRBJ1-5; D is unresolved. The ends were cut back, 3 bases at V and 7 bases at J, with 13 bases in the middle. CDR3 length: 14 residues. Germline-derived CDR1 and CDR2 are LNHNV and YYDKDF (reference sequence). CDR3 sequence: CATSSIDGGQPQHF. DNA of the CDR3: TGTGCCACCAGCAGTATAGACGGAGGCCAGCCCCAGCATTTT.

The J gene is TRBJ1-4, the V gene TRBV7-2; TRBD1 aligns across 7 bases. J gave up 5 bases and V 5 bases, and 8 bases lay outside the gene matches. The CDR3 totals 15 residues. Germline loops: CDR1 SGHTA, CDR2 FQGNSA. The chain's CDR3 is CASSPRQGQNEKLFF. CDR3 sequence (DNA): TGTGCCAGCAGCCCGCGACAGGGCCAAAATGAAAAACTGTTTTTT.

This clone is a singleton in its sample. J is TRBJ1-1 and V is TRBV5-4; 7 bases fit TRBD1. Germline trimming cut 4 bases from V and 3 bases from J; bases unmatched to any gene: 12. Germline V lookup: CDR1 SGHNT, CDR2 YYREEE (reference sequence). This CDR3 has 16 residues. CDR3 protein: CASSILRGLWDTEAFF. The CDR3 region has the DNA TGTGCCAGCAGCATCTTGAGGGGGCTGTGGGACACTGAAGCTTTCTTT.

The gene calls are TRBV5-4 and TRBJ2-5; TRBD2 matches 12 bases. CDR1 is SGHNT, CDR2 YYREEE, per germline (reference sequence). This CDR3 spans 16 amino acids. Germline trimming cut 4 bases from V and 5 bases from J; bases unmatched to any gene: 9. The CDR3 nucleotides are TGTGCCAGCAGCCGGACTAGCGGGGCCCGTGGGGAGACCCAGTACTTC. This encodes CASSRTSGARGETQYF.

This chain uses TRBV5-1 with TRBJ2-7; D not resolved. CDR1 is SGHRS and CDR2 is YFSETQ in the germline V gene. The V and J ends lost 0 bases and 0 bases respectively, with 10 bases between them. The CDR3 runs to 15 residues. The CDR3: CASSLVPGNSYEQYF. The CDR3 bases are TGCGCCAGCAGCTTGGTACCGGGCAACTCCTACGAGCAGTACTTC.

This chain links TRBV9 with TRBJ2-3, with TRBD2 matching 7 bases. The CDR3 has 15 amino acids. The junction had 4 bases not matched to a gene; V was cut back by 0 bases and J by 3 bases. CDR1 and CDR2 from the germline V gene are SGDLS and YYNGEE. The CDR3 loop reads CASSVVGSGTDTQYF. The CDR3 DNA sequence: TGTGCCAGCAGCGTAGTTGGTAGCGGGACAGATACGCAGTATTTT.

The chain links TRBV7-3 to TRBJ2-3, with 7 bases fitting TRBD2. CDR3 size: 18 residues. Germline assignment: CDR1 SGHTA and CDR2 FQGTGA. J was trimmed by 5 bases and V by 5 bases; bases with no gene match: 19. This CDR3 is CASSPNRGGGLGGDTQYF. The CDR3 DNA reads as TGTGCCAGCAGCCCCAATAGAGGTGGAGGACTAGGAGGAGATACGCAGTATTTT.

V is TRBV4-1 and J is TRBJ2-7; D perhaps matches TRBD1 (5 bases). Trimming stripped 0 bases from V and 2 bases from J, with 8 bases between. Germline-derived CDR1 and CDR2 are MGHRA and YSYEKL. The CDR3 totals 14 residues. CDR3 amino acids: CASSQDPGTYEQYF. The CDR3, as DNA: TGCGCCAGCAGCCAAGACCCAGGGACCTACGAGCAGTACTTC.

The rearrangement joins TRBV7-3 to TRBJ2-6; 12 nucleotides line up with TRBD2. The CDR3 runs to 16 residues. V dropped 9 bases and J dropped 0; count of bases not matched to a gene: 3. CDR1 SGHTA and CDR2 FQGTGA come from the germline V gene. The CDR3 bases are TGTGCCAGTGGACTAGCGGGATCCTCTGGGGCCAACGTCCTGACTTTC. Translating gives CASGLAGSSGANVLTF.

Here the CDR3 DNA reads TGTGCCAGCCAAGGGGGCACAGATACGCAGTATTTT. It codes for CASQGGTDTQYF. The V and J genes are TRBV7-8 and TRBJ2-3; D may be TRBD1 (5 bases). CDR1 is SGHVS and CDR2 is FQNEAQ in the germline V gene. The ends were cut back, 8 bases at V and 1 base at J, with 7 bases in the middle. The CDR3 spans 12 residues.

V and J are TRBV19 and TRBJ2-1, with unresolved D. The CDR3 loop spans 14 amino acids. V lost 4 bases to trimming and J lost 4 bases, with 11 bases between them. The germline V gene encodes CDR1 LNHDA and CDR2 SQIVND (reference sequence). The CDR3 DNA sequence: TGTGCCAGTAGTACAGAGAGTGGTTACAATGAGCAGTTCTTC. This translates into CASSTESGYNEQFF.

The V and J genes are TRBV28 and TRBJ1-2, with D tentatively TRBD1 (6 bases). Per the germline V gene, CDR1 is MDHEN and CDR2 is SYDVKM. The CDR3 has 14 residues. Trimming took off 5 bases at V and 2 bases at J, with 12 bases between the two ends. Written as DNA, the CDR3 is TGTGCCAGCAGTGCAGCACAGGGAAACTATGGCTACACCTTC. Its protein is CASSAAQGNYGYTF.

This chain links TRBV7-2 with TRBJ1-6, with 8 bases lining up with TRBD1. V lost 1 base and J lost 7; bases outside the gene matches: 3. Per germline, CDR1 SGHTA and CDR2 FQGNSA. This CDR3 has 15 residues. CDR3 DNA: TGTGCCAGCAGCTTAGGGGGACAGGCAAATTCACCCCTCCACTTT. It codes for CASSLGGQANSPLHF.

The rearrangement links TRBV2 to TRBJ1-2; a weak D match, TRBD1 (5 bases). Deletions cut 6 bases from V and 2 bases from J, with 19 bases between. The CDR3 loop spans 16 amino acids. Germline CDR1 is SNHLY and CDR2 is FYNNEI. DNA for the CDR3: TGTGCCAGCAGCGATTTTATGGACATCCGAAACTATGGCTACACCTTC. Translation: CASSDFMDIRNYGYTF.

The rearrangement uses TRBV9 and TRBJ2-7; 7 nucleotides match TRBD1. The J segment lost 4 bases and the V segment lost 0 bases, leaving 7 bases of the junction unmatched. Germline loops: CDR1 SGDLS, CDR2 YYNGEE. The CDR3 has 15 amino acids. Written as DNA, the CDR3 is TGTGCCAGCAGCGTAGCTATCGGGACAGAGTACGAGCAGTACTTC. It codes for CASSVAIGTEYEQYF.

This clone was observed a single time. This chain links TRBV7-2 with TRBJ2-2; D gene uncertain. Between the trimmed V and J ends, which lost 0 bases and 5 bases, there was a span of 4 bases. CDR1 SGHTA and CDR2 FQGNSA come from the germline V gene. The CDR3 is 13 amino acids. CDR3 nucleotides: TGTGCCAGCAGCTTAGCAGGGACCGGGGAGCTGTTTTTT. This translates into CASSLAGTGELFF.

The rearrangement uses TRBV6-4 and TRBJ1-4, with 7 bases fitting TRBD1. Germline V gene sequence: CDR1 MRHNA, CDR2 SNTAGT. This CDR3 region has 14 residues. V dropped 6 bases and J dropped 8; count of bases not matched to a gene: 9. The CDR3 DNA sequence: TGTGCCAGCAGAGTGACAGGGAAAAGGGAAAAACTGTTTTTT. This encodes CASRVTGKREKLFF.

The rearrangement joins TRBV6-6 to TRBJ1-2, with 10 bases aligning to TRBD1. The CDR3 loop spans 14 amino acids. Germline V CDR1 and CDR2: MNHNY, SVGAGI (reference sequence). The V segment lost 4 bases and the J segment 8 bases; nucleotides outside the gene matches: 7. The chain's CDR3 is CASSFRQGAKGYTF. In DNA form, the CDR3 reads TGTGCCAGCAGTTTCAGACAGGGGGCAAAGGGCTACACCTTC.

V gene TRBV5-4 combines with J gene TRBJ1-1; no firm D call. This CDR3 is 13 amino acids long. The V and J ends lost 1 base and 1 base respectively, with 5 bases between them. The V gene's germline CDR1 is SGHNT and CDR2 YYREEE (reference sequence). CDR3 loop: CASSLRANTEAFF. In nucleotides, the CDR3 is TGTGCCAGCAGCTTGAGGGCGAACACTGAAGCTTTCTTT.

This chain connects TRBV4-3 to TRBJ1-1; no firm D call. Germline V gene sequence: CDR1 LGHNA, CDR2 YSLEER. The CDR3 is 13 amino acids. The V and J ends lost 1 base and 1 base respectively, with 4 bases between them. The CDR3 DNA reads as TGCGCCAGCAGCCAAGGACAGAACACTGAAGCTTTCTTT. Translating gives CASSQGQNTEAFF.